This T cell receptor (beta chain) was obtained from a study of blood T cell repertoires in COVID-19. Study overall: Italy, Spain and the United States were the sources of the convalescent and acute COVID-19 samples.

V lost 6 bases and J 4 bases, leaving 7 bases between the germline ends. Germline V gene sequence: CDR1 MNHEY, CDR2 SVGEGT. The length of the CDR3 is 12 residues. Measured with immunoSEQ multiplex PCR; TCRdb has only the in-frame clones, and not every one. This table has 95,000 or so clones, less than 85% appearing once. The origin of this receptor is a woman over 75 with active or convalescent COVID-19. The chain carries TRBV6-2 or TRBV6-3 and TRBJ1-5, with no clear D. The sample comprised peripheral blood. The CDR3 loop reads CASSPTNQPQHF. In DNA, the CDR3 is TGTGCCAGCAGCCCGACTAATCAGCCCCAGCATTTT.